The rows below give T cell receptor beta chains drawn from one sample of a study of response to subunit inactivated influenza vaccine. From the RT-PCR reads, TCRdb called clonotypes with MiXCR, one entry per CDR3 protein. The sample has 400,000 to 650,000 distinct CDR3 sequences, 6.5% to 8% seen once; the top ten hold approximately 14%. The source was PBMCs from blood, collected approximately 25 months after vaccination. The receptors stem from a man between 45 and 75 years old who received an inactivated influenza vaccine. CDR3s include the opening cysteine and the closing phenylalanine or tryptophan. Each record gives: clone size, V gene, J gene, CDR3 length, D gene, CDR3 protein, CDR3 DNA. The D gene is left open where the match is weak. The size entry is marked missing in some rows and otherwise reads once, few, many or a size class.

few	TRBV25-1	TRBJ1-2	11	TRBD1	CASGQGSGYTF	TGTGCCAGCGGACAGGGAAGCGGCTACACCTTC
many	TRBV20-1	TRBJ2-7	11	-	CSADSSYEQYF	TGCAGTGCCGACAGTTCCTACGAGCAGTACTTC
many	TRBV14	TRBJ2-7	14	-	CASSLEINSHEQYF	TGTGCCAGCAGCTTGGAAATAAATTCCCACGAGCAGTACTTC
many	TRBV10-2	TRBJ1-4	13	-	CASSGNMAEKLFF	TGCGCCAGCAGTGGAAATATGGCGGAAAAACTGTTTTTT
many	TRBV6-5	TRBJ2-4	15	-	CASSYSMSGGDIQYF	TGTGCCAGCAGTTACTCGATGTCGGGTGGAGACATTCAGTACTTC
-	TRBV7-6	TRBJ2-5	15	TRBD1	CASSPRTGGIETQYF	TGTGCCAGCAGCCCAAGAACAGGGGGCATAGAGACCCAGTACTTC
-	TRBV3-1	TRBJ2-1	15	TRBD2	CASSQAAGAYNEQFF	TGTGCCAGCAGCCAAGCAGCGGGGGCCTACAATGAGCAGTTCTTC
few	TRBV2	TRBJ1-6	12	-	CASSVGYSPLHF	TGTGCCAGCAGTGTGGGGTATTCACCCCTCCACTTT
many	TRBV12-3/TRBV12-4	TRBJ2-7	14	TRBD2	CASSLAILGGEQYF	TGTGCCAGCAGTTTAGCTATCCTCGGGGGGGAACAGTACTTC
many	TRBV4-1	TRBJ1-2	15	-	CASSKGEGSNYGYTF	TGCGCCAGCAGCAAAGGGGAGGGATCTAACTATGGCTACACCTTC
few	TRBV5-1	TRBJ2-3	16	TRBD1	CASSLDATGGTDTQYF	TGCGCCAGCAGCTTGGACGCGACAGGGGGCACAGATACGCAGTATTTT
-	TRBV6-1	TRBJ2-1	17	TRBD2	CASSPGLAAYTYNEQFF	TGTGCCAGCAGCCCCGGACTAGCGGCATACACCTACAATGAGCAGTTCTTC